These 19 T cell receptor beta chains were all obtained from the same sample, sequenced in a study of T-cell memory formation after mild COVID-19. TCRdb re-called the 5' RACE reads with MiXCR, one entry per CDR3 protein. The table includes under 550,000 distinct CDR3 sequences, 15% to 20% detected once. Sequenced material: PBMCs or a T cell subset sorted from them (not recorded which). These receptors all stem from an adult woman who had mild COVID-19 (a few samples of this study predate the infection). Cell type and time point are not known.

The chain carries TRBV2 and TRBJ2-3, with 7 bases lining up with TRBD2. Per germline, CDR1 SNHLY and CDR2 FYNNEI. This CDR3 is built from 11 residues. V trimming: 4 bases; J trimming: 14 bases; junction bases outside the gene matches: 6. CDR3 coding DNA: TGTGCCAGCAGTGGGCTAGCGGTGCGGTATTTT. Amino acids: CASSGLAVRYF.

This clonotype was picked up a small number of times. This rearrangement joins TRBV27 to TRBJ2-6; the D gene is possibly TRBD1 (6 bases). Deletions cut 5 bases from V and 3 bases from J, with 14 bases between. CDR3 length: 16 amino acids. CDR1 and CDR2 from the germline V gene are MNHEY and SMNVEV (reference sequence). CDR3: CASSLGQFNGANVLTF. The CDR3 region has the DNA TGTGCCAGCAGTCTCGGACAGTTTAATGGGGCCAACGTCCTGACTTTC.

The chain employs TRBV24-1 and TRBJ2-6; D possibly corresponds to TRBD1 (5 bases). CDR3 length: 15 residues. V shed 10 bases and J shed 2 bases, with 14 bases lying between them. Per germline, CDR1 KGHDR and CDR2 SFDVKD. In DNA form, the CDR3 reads TGTGCCACGTCTAGGGGAATACCTGGGGCCAACGTCCTGACTTTC. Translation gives CATSRGIPGANVLTF.

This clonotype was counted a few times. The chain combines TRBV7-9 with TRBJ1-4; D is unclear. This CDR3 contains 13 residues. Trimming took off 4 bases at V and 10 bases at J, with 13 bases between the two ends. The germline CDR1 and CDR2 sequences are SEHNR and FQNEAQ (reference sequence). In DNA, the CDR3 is TGTGCCAGCAGCTCATACGGGGAAGGAAAACTGTTTTTT. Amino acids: CASSSYGEGKLFF.

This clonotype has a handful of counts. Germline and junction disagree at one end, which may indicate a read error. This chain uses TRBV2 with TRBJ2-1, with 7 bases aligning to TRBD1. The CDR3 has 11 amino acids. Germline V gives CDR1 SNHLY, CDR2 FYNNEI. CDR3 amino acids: CASSTGQKLLF. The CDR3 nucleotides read TGTGCCAGCAGTACGGGACAGAAGTTGCTCTTC.

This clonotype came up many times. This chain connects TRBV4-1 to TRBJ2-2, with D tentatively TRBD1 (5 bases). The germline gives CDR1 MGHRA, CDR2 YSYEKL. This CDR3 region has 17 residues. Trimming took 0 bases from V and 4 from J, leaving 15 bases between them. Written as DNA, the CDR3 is TGCGCCAGCAGCCAAGATCCGGCAGGGTCCCTCACCGGGGAGCTGTTTTTT. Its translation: CASSQDPAGSLTGELFF.

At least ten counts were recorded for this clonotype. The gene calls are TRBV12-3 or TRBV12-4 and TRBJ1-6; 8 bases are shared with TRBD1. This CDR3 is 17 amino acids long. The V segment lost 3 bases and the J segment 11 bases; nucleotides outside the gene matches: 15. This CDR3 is CASSFRQGAGNSAPLHF. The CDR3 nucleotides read TGTGCCAGCAGTTTCCGGCAGGGGGCAGGGAATAGTGCACCCCTCCACTTT.

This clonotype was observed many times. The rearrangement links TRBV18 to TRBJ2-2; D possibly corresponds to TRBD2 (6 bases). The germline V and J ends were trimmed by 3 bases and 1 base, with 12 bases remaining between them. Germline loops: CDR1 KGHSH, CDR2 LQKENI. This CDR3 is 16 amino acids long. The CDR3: CASSPPGLKNTGELFF. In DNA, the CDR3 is TGTGCCAGCTCACCTCCGGGACTCAAGAACACCGGGGAGCTGTTTTTT. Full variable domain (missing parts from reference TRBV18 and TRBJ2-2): NAGVMQNPRHLVRRRGQEARLRCSPMKGHSHVYWYRQLPEEGLKFMVYLQKENIIDESGMPKERFSAEFPKEGPSILRIQQVVRGDSAAYFCASSPPGLKNTGELFFGEGSRLTVL.

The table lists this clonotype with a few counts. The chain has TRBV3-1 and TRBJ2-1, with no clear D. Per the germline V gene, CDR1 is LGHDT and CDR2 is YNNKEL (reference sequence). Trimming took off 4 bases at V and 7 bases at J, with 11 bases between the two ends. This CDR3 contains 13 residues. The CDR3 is CASSPTPTNEQFF. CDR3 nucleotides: TGTGCCAGCAGCCCCACCCCTACAAATGAGCAGTTCTTC.

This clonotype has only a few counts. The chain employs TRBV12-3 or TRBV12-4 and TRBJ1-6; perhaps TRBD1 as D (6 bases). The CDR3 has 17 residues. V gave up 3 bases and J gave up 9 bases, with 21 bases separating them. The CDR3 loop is CASSFKGGLPTGSPLHF. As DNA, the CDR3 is TGTGCCAGCAGTTTTAAGGGGGGGCTCCCGACGGGTTCACCCCTCCACTTT.

CDR3 sequence (DNA): TGTGCCAGCAGCCAACAACAGGGGGCCTTTGGAAACACCATATATTTT. Protein: CASSQQQGAFGNTIYF. The chain carries TRBV16 and TRBJ1-3; 9 bases align to TRBD1. CDR1 and CDR2 (germline): KGHSY, FQNENV. Germline trimming cut 2 bases from V and 3 bases from J; bases unmatched to any gene: 5. CDR3 length: 16 amino acids.

The CDR3 DNA sequence: TGTGCCAGCAGCCCCCGGGGTAGCGGGAGAGTAAGTCTGAATGAGCAGTTCTTC. It yields the protein CASSPRGSGRVSLNEQFF. This rearrangement joins TRBV9 to TRBJ2-1; 9 positions match TRBD2. CDR3 length: 18 amino acids. The ends lost 4 bases at V and 7 bases at J; junction bases unmatched: 18. Looked up from germline, CDR1 is SGDLS and CDR2 is YYNGEE.

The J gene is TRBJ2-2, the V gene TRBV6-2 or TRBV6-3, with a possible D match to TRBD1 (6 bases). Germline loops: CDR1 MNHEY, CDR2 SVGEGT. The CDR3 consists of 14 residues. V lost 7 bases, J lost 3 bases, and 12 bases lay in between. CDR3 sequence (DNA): TGTGCCAGCATTTTGAACAGGGACACCGGGGAGCTGTTTTTT. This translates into CASILNRDTGELFF.

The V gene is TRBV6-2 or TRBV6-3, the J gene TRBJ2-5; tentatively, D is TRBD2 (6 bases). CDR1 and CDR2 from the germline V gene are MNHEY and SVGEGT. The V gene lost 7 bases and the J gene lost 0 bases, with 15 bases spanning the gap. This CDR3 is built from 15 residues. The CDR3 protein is CASNKLAKYQETQYF. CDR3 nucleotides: TGTGCCAGCAACAAACTAGCAAAGTACCAAGAGACCCAGTACTTC.

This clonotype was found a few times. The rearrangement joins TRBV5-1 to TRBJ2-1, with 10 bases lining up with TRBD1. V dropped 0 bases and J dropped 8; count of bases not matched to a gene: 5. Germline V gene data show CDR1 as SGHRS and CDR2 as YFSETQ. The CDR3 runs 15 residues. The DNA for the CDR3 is TGCGCCAGCAGCTTGGCGACAGGGGGCGGGCATGAGCAGTTCTTC. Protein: CASSLATGGGHEQFF.

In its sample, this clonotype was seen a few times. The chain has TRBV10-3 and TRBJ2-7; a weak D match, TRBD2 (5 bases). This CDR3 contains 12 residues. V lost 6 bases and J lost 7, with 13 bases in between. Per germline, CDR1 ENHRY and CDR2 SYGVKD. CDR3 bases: TGTGCCATCAGGGACTCGGCTGGAGAGCAGTACTTC. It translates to CAIRDSAGEQYF.

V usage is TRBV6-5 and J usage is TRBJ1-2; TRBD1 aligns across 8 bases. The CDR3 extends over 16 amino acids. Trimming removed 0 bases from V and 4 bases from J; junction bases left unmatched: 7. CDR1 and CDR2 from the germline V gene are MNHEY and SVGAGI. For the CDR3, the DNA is TGTGCCAGCAGTTACTCGAACAGGGGGTTCGGCTATGGCTACACCTTC. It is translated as CASSYSNRGFGYGYTF.

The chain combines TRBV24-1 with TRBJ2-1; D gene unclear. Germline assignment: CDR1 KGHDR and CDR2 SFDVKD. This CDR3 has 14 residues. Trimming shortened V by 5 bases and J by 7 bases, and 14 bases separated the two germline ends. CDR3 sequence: CATSVTGPRNEQFF. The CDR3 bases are TGTGCCACCAGTGTTACGGGTCCCCGAAATGAGCAGTTCTTC.

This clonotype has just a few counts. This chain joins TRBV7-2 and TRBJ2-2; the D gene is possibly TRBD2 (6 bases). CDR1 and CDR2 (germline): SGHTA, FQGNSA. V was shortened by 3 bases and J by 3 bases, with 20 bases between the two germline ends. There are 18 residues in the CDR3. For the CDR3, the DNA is TGTGCCAGCAGCTTCGGAGGGGCCTCCTGGAGCTACACCGGGGAGCTGTTTTTT. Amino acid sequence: CASSFGGASWSYTGELFF.